This paragraph covers one T cell receptor beta chain sequence. The data originate from a study of blood T cell repertoires in COVID-19. Only in-frame clones appear in the TCRdb table, and some are missing; sequencing was by immunoSEQ multiplex PCR. The top ten clones hold approximately 10% of a sample with some 130,000 clones, 86% of them seen once. Specimen: peripheral blood. The TCR was taken from a woman in her 70s with COVID-19, enrolled during active disease.

DNA for the CDR3: TGTGCCAGCAGCTTAGGGTTAGGAGGGGATGATGAAAAACTGTTTTTT. As protein: CASSLGLGGDDEKLFF. The chain joins TRBV11-2 to TRBJ1-4, with a weak D call TRBD1 (5 bases). The CDR3 spans 16 residues. V lost 1 base and J 6 bases, leaving 15 bases between the germline ends. Germline lookup yields CDR1 SGHAT and CDR2 FQNNGV.